This T cell receptor (beta chain) was recorded in a study of T cells in localized non-small cell lung cancer. Study-wide results and caveats: Without multi-region sequencing, intratumor heterogeneity could not be excluded. Tumor trailed uninvolved adjacent lung in T cell clonality, which peaked there. Adjacent lung held a median around 56 of the top 100 tumor clones.

Profiled with immunoSEQ multiplex PCR; TCRdb holds only in-frame clones, not every one. Among approximately 140,000 clones listed, roughly nine tenths were seen once. The count of this clone is one. Its antigen is unknown. Losses at the gene ends were 9 bases for V and 2 bases for J; bases not matched to a gene: 4. This CDR3 contains 14 residues. The germline gives CDR1 MDHEN, CDR2 SYDVKM. The TCR was taken from a female donor of 60 years or more with stage I lung adenocarcinoma. V usage is TRBV28 and J usage is TRBJ2-2; 9 bases agree with TRBD1. The sequencing here drew on peripheral blood, taken before any cancer treatment. CDR3 in DNA: TGTGCCAGTCGACAGGGGGGAAACACCGGGGAGCTGTTTTTT. It translates to CASRQGGNTGELFF.